This T cell receptor beta chain was observed in a study of human T cells and chemical hapten exposure. Findings of the study overall: The donors suffered from alopecia, so their immune response may not match that of healthy people.

The V gene lost 3 bases and the J gene lost 7 bases, with 15 bases spanning the gap. CDR3 length: 13 residues. Per germline, CDR1 SQVTM and CDR2 ANQGSEA. Concerning this clonotype itself: The antigen remains undetermined.

In TCRdb, the RACE reads were re-called with MiXCR into one record per CDR3 protein. The table records about 84,000 distinct CDR3 sequences, around 9.3% of them present only once. The sample's time point: patch test 2, 6 weeks after DPC sensitization. Specified treatment: therapeutic diphenylcyclopropenone sensitization with weekly scalp DPC. Sample: whole blood, taken in connection with sensitization to the hapten diphenylcyclopropenone (DPC). The chain has TRBV29-1 and TRBJ1-1, with TRBD1 as a possible D gene (6 bases). The clonotype originates from a woman in her forties or fifties with alopecia areata. Some clones in this sample may be carry-over from other donors' samples. CDR3 bases: TGCAGCGTTGATTCGGGGGCCGTGGATGAAGCTTTCTTT. Translated, it gives CSVDSGAVDEAFF.